A selection of T cell receptor beta chains follows, all from one sample in a study of blood T cell repertoires in COVID-19. The table came from immunoSEQ multiplex PCR; TCRdb's copy has only in-frame clones and leaves some out. The repertoire includes 55,000 to 90,000 clones, about 88% of them detected once, and 3% to 5% sits in the top ten. Sequences were obtained from peripheral blood. Receptor source: a man in his sixties or seventies with active COVID-19. CDR3s include the opening cysteine and the closing phenylalanine or tryptophan. Each record gives: V gene, J gene, CDR3 length, D gene, clone size, CDR3 DNA, CDR3 protein. The D gene is left open where the match is weak. Part of the rows lack a size; the others show once, few, many or a class for expanded clones.

>TRBV5-4|TRBJ2-2|17|TRBD2|-
TGTGCCAGCAGCTCATCACTAGCGGGGCGGAACACCGGGGAGCTGTTTTTT
CASSSSLAGRNTGELFF
>TRBV19|TRBJ2-1|16|TRBD2|few
TGTGCCAGCCGGGGGGGGGTTAGGCTAGCGGGTAATGAGCAGTTCTTC
CASRGGVRLAGNEQFF
>TRBV2|TRBJ2-2|14|TRBD1|-
TGTGCCAGCAGCGGACAGGGGTACACCGGGGAGCTGTTTTTT
CASSGQGYTGELFF
>TRBV9|TRBJ2-7|12|TRBD1|-
TGTGCCAGCAGCAGACAGGGCTACGAGCAGTACTTC
CASSRQGYEQYF
>TRBV5-1|TRBJ1-4|14|TRBD1|-
TGCGCCAGCAAGCGAGGGGGCCCTAATGAAAAACTGTTTTTT
CASKRGGPNEKLFF
>TRBV4-2|TRBJ2-2|16|TRBD2|-
TGTGCCAGCAGCCCCCGGACTAGCGGGAGGGACGGGGAGCTGTTTTTT
CASSPRTSGRDGELFF
>TRBV3-1/TRBV3-2|TRBJ1-6|12|TRBD1|-
TGTGCCAGCAGCCCCTCAACAGGGGTCGCCCGATTT
CASSPSTGVARF
>TRBV5-8|TRBJ2-2|16|-|-
TGTGCCAGCAGCTGGACCACATTTGGAGGCACCGGGGAGCTGTTTTTT
CASSWTTFGGTGELFF
>TRBV19|TRBJ2-2|16|TRBD1|-
TGTGCCAGTAGTATAAGGGGGACAGGAGTCCCCGGGGAGCTGTTTTTT
CASSIRGTGVPGELFF
>TRBV19|TRBJ2-2|17|-|-
TGTGCCAGTAGTATAGCGGGGGGCGGGGCCAACACCGGGGAGCTGTTTTTT
CASSIAGGGANTGELFF
>TRBV6-5|TRBJ2-3|15|TRBD2|-
TGTGCCAGCAACGGACTAGCGGGAGCTATGGATACGCAGTATTTT
CASNGLAGAMDTQYF
>TRBV11-3|TRBJ2-3|15|TRBD2|-
TGTGCCAGCAGCTTACGGGCGGGAGAGGCGGATACGCAGTATTTT
CASSLRAGEADTQYF
>TRBV7-2|TRBJ1-2|14|TRBD1|once
TGTGCCAGCAGCTTAGGGGGGGACAGGCGTGGCTACACCTTC
CASSLGGDRRGYTF
>TRBV5-1|TRBJ1-1|13|-|-
TGCGCCAGCAGCTTGGTAGGGACACCTGAAGCTTTCTTT
CASSLVGTPEAFF
>TRBV15|TRBJ2-6|16|-|-
TGTGCCACCCTGGACAGTCGAGGGACTGGGGCCAACGTCCTGACTTTC
CATLDSRGTGANVLTF
>TRBV19|TRBJ1-5|13|-|-
TGTGCCAGTAGAACCTCTCAGCGTCAGCCCCAGCATTTT
CASRTSQRQPQHF
>TRBV3-1/TRBV3-2|TRBJ2-5|18|-|-
TGTGCCAGCAGCCAAGATGCCGGGGGTTTCGCAGGGCAAGAGACCCAGTACTTC
CASSQDAGGFAGQETQYF
>TRBV6-2/TRBV6-3|TRBJ2-1|17|TRBD2|-
TGTGCCAGCAGCTCCTCGACTAGCGGGTTTTCCTACAATGAGCAGTTCTTC
CASSSSTSGFSYNEQFF
>TRBV7-2|TRBJ2-7|12|-|-
TGTGCCAGCAGCAGAGCAGGGGGAGGGCAGTACTTC
CASSRAGGGQYF
>TRBV2|TRBJ1-2|13|-|-
TGTGCCAGCAGGGATGGGGCGAACTATGGCTACACCTTC
CASRDGANYGYTF
>TRBV6-5|TRBJ1-1|13|-|-
TGTGCCAGCATCCGGGGGTGGGCCACTGAAGCTTTCTTT
CASIRGWATEAFF
>TRBV10-3|TRBJ2-7|15|-|-
TGTGCCATCAGTGAGTCGGGCAGGGGGGTCCACGAGCAGTACTTC
CAISESGRGVHEQYF
>TRBV7-7|TRBJ1-2|19|TRBD1|-
TGTGCTAGCAGCTTAGTGTCTCGGTGGGGACAGGGGCACCCCTATGGCTACACCTTC
CASSLVSRWGQGHPYGYTF
>TRBV18|TRBJ2-1|14|TRBD2|once
TGTGCCAGCTCACCAGCGACTAGCGGGGGTGAGCAGTTCTTC
CASSPATSGGEQFF
>TRBV19|TRBJ1-1|16|TRBD1|-
TGTGCCAGTAGTATTGGTTTGGAGGGGGCGCGGACTGAAGCTTTCTTT
CASSIGLEGARTEAFF
>TRBV28|TRBJ2-1|16|TRBD2|-
TGTGCCAGCAGGGCCACTAGCGGGAGAGACTACAATGAGCAGTTCTTC
CASRATSGRDYNEQFF
>TRBV3-1/TRBV3-2|TRBJ2-7|17|-|-
TGTGCCAGCAGCCAACCCCTAGTGGGGGGAGAGTCCTACGAGCAGTACTTC
CASSQPLVGGESYEQYF